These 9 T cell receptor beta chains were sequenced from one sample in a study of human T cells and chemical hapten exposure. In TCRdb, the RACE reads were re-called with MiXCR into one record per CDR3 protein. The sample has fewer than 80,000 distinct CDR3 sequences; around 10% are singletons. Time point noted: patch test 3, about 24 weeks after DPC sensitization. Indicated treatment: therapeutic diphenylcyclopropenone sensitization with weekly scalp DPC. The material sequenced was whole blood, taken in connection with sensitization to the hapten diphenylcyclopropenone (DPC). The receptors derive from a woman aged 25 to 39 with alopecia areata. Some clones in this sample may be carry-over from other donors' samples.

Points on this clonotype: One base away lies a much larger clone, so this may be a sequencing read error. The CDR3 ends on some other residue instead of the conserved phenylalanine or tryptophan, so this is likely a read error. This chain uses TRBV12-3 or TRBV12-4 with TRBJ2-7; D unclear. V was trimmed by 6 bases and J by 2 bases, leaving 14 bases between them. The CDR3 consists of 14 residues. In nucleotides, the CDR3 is TGTGCCAGCAGCCCGGCCAGAATGACCTACGAGCAGTACTAC. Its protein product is CASSPARMTYEQYY.

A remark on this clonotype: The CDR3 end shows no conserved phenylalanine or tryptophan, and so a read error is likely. The CDR3 DNA sequence: TGTGCCAGCAGGCGACCAGGAGACGTAGCCAAAAACATTCAGTACTCC. Amino acids: CASRRPGDVAKNIQYS. The chain carries TRBV7-2 and TRBJ2-4; D not certain. The V end lost 6 bases, the J end lost 0 bases, and 15 bases lay between the germline ends. CDR1 is SGHTA and CDR2 is FQGNSA in the germline V gene. CDR3 length: 16 residues.

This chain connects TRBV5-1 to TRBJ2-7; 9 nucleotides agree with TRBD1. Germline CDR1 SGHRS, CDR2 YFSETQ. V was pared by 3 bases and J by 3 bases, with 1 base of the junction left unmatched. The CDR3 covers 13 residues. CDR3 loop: CASSWDRDYEQYF. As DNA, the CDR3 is TGCGCCAGCAGCTGGGACAGGGACTACGAGCAGTACTTC.

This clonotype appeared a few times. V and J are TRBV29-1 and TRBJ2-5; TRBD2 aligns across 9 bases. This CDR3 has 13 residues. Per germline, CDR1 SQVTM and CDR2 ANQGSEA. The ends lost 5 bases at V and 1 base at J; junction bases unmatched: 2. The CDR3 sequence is CSVKTSGQETQYF. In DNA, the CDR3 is TGCAGCGTTAAGACTAGCGGCCAAGAGACCCAGTACTTC.

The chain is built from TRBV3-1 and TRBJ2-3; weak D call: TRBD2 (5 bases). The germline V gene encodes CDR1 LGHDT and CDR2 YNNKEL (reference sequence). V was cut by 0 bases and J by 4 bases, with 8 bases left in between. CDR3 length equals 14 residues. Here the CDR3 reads CASSQDLASDTQYF. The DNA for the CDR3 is TGTGCCAGCAGCCAAGACCTAGCATCAGATACGCAGTATTTT.

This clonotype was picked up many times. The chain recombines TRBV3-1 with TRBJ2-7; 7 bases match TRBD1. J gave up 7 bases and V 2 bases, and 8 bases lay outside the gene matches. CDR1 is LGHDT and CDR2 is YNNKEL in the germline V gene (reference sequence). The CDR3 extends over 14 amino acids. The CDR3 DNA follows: TGTGCCAGCAGCCAAAGACAGGGTTTTCGGGAGCAGTACTTC. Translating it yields CASSQRQGFREQYF.

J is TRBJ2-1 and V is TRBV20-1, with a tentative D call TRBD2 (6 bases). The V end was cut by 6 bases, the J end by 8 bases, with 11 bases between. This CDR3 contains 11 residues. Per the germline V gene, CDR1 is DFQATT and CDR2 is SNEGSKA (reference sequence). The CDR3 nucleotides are TGCAGTGCCCCGGAGGGATATGAGCAGTTCTTC. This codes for CSAPEGYEQFF.

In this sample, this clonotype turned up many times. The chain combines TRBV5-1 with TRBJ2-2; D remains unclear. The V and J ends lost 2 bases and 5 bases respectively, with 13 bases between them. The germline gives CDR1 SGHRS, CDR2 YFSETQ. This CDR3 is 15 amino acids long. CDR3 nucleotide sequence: TGCGCCAGCAGCTTAGGTGGTGGGCCGACCGGGGAGCTGTTTTTT. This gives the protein CASSLGGGPTGELFF.

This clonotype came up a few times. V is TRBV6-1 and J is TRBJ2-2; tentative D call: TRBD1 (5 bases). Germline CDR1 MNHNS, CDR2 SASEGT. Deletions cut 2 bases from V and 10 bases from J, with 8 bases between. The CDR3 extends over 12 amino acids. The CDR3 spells CASSERGTELFF. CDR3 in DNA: TGTGCCAGCAGTGAAAGGGGCACGGAGCTGTTTTTT.